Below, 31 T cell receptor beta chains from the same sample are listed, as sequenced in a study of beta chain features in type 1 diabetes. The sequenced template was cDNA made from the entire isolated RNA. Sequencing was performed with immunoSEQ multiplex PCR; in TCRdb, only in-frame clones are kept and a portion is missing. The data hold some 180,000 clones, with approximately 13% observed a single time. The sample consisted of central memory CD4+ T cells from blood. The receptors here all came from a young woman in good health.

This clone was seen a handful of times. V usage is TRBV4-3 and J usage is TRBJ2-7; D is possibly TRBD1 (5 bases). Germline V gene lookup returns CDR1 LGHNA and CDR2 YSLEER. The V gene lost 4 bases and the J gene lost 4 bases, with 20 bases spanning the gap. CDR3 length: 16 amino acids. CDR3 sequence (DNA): TGCGCCAGCAGCCCCGGAGACAGCTTTCGGGCGTACGAGCAGTACTTC. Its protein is CASSPGDSFRAYEQYF.

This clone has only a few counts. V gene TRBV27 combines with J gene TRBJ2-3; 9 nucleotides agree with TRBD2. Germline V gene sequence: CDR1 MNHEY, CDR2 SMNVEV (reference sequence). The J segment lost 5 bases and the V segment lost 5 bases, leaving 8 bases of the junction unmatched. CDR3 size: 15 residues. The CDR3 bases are TGTGCCAGCAGTGGCTTGGGACTAGCCATAGATACGCAGTATTTT. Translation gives CASSGLGLAIDTQYF.

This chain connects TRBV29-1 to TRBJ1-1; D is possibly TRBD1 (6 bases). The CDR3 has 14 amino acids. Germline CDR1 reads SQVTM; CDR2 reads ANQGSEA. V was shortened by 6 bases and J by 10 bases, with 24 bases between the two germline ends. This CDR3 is CSVSRDTGRVRAFF. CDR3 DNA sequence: TGCAGCGTCTCCCGGGACACTGGGAGGGTGCGAGCTTTCTTT.

CDR3 sequence: CASSQERLVRGTSGSNEQFF. The CDR3 nucleotides are TGTGCCAGCAGCCAAGAGCGGTTAGTAAGAGGGACTAGCGGGAGTAATGAGCAGTTCTTC. This chain connects TRBV4-2 to TRBJ2-1; 14 nucleotides align to TRBD2. There are 20 residues in the CDR3. The germline CDR1 and CDR2 sequences are LGHNA and YNFKEQ. With 0 bases clipped from V and 7 bases from J, the junction kept 14 bases outside the gene matches.

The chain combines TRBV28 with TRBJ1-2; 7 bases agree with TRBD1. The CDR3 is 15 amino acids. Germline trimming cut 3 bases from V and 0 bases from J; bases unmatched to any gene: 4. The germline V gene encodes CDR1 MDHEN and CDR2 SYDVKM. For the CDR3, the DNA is TGTGCCAGCAGTTTCTGGACAGGTTCTAACTATGGCTACACCTTC. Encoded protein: CASSFWTGSNYGYTF.

The DNA of the CDR3 is TGTGCCAGCAGTAGAGAGGGACAGTCAACTGAAGCTTTCTTT. As protein: CASSREGQSTEAFF. The chain joins TRBV2 to TRBJ1-1; 7 bases line up with TRBD1. V shed 5 bases and J 5 bases; nucleotides not matched to a gene: 8. In germline, CDR1 is SNHLY, CDR2 FYNNEI. The CDR3 sequence is 14 residues long.

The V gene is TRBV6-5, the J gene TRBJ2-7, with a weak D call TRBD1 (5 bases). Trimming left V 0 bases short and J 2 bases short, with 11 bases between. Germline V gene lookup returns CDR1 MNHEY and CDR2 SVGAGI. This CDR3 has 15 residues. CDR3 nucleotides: TGTGCCAGCAGTTACTCGCTGCAGGGTCCCTACGAGCAGTACTTC. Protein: CASSYSLQGPYEQYF.

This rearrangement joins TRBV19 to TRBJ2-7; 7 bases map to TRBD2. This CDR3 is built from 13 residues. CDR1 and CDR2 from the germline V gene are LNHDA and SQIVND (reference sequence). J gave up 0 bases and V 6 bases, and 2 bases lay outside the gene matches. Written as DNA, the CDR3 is TGTGCCAGTAGGGGAGGGTCCTCCTACGAGCAGTACTTC. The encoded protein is CASRGGSSYEQYF.

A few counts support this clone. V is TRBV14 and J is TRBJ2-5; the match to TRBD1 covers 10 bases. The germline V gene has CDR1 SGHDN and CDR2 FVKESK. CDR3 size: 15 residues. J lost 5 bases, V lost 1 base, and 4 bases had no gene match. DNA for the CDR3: TGTGCCAGCAGCCAAGGACAGGGGGCGGCGGAGACCCAGTACTTC. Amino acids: CASSQGQGAAETQYF.

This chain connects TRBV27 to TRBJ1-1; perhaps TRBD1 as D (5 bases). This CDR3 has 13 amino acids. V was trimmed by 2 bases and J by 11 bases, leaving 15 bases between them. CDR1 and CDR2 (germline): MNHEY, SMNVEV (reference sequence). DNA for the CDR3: TGTGCCAGCAGTTTAGGGAGGGGATTGGGCGCTTTCTTT. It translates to CASSLGRGLGAFF.

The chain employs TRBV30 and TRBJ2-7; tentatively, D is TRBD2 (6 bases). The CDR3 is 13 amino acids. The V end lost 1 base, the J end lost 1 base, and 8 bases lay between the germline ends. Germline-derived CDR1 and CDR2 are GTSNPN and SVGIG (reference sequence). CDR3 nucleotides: TGTGCCTGGAGTGGGGGGGTTTCCTACGAGCAGTACTTC. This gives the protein CAWSGGVSYEQYF.

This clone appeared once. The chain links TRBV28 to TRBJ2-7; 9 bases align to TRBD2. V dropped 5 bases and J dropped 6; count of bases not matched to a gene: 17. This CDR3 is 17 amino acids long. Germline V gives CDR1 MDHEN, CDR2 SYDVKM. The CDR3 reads CASSPGGREGHGSEQYF. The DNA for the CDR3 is TGTGCCAGCAGTCCGGGAGGGCGGGAGGGCCATGGGAGCGAGCAGTACTTC.

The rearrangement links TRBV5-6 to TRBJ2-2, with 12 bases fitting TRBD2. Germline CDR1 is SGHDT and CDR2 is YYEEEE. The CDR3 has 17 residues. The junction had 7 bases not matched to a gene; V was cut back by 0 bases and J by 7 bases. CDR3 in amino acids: CASSLARLAGENGELFF. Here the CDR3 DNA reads TGTGCCAGCAGCTTGGCCAGACTAGCGGGAGAAAACGGGGAGCTGTTTTTT.

In nucleotides, the CDR3 is TGTGCCAGCAGTTTATCACAGGGGATATATGGCTACACCTTC. Amino acid sequence: CASSLSQGIYGYTF. This rearrangement joins TRBV27 to TRBJ1-2, with TRBD1 matching 7 bases. This CDR3 spans 14 amino acids. V gave up 0 bases and J gave up 5 bases; unmatched junction bases: 3. CDR1 and CDR2 from the germline V gene are MNHEY and SMNVEV (reference sequence).

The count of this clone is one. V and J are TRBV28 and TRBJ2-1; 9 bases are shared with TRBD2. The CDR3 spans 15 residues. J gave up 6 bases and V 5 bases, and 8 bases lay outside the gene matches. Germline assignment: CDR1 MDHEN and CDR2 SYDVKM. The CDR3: CASSRAGGRVNEQFF. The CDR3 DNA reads TGTGCCAGCAGTCGAGCGGGAGGTAGGGTCAATGAGCAGTTCTTC.

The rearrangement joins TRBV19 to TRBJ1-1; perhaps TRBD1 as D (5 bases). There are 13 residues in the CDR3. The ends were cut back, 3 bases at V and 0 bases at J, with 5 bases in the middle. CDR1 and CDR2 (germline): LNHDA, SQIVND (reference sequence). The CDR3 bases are TGTGCCAGTAGTATCAGGGTGAACACTGAAGCTTTCTTT. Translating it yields CASSIRVNTEAFF.

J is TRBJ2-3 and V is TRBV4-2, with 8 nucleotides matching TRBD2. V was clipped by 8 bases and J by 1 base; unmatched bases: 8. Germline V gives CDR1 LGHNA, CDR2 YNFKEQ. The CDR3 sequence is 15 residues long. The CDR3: CASSLTSEGTDTQYF. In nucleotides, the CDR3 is TGTGCCAGCTCTCTGACTAGCGAAGGCACAGATACGCAGTATTTT.

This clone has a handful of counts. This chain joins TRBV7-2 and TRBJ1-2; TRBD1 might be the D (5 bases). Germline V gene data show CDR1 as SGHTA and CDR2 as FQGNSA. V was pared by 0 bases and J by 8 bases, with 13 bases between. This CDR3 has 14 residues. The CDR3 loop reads CASSLAGAGLGYTF. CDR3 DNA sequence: TGTGCCAGCAGCTTAGCTGGGGCAGGGTTGGGCTACACCTTC.

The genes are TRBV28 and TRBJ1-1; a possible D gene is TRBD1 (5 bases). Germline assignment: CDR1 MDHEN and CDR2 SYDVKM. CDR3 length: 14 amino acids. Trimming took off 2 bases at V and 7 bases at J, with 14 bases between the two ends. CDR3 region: CASSLQRVGGEAFF. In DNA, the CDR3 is TGTGCCAGCAGTTTACAGAGGGTCGGGGGTGAAGCTTTCTTT.

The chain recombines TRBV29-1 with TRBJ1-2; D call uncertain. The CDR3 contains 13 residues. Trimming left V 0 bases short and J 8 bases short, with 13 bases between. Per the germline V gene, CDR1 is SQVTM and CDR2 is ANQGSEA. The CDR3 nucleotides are TGCAGCGTTGAAGAAGGAGGAGGGCGGGGCTACACCTTC. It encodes CSVEEGGGRGYTF.

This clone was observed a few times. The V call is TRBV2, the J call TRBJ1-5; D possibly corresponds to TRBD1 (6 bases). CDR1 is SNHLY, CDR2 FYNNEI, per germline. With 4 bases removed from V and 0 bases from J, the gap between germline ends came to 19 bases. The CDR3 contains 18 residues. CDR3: CASSGPGGKAYSNQPQHF. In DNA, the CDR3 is TGTGCCAGCAGTGGACCTGGGGGCAAGGCTTATAGCAATCAGCCCCAGCATTTT.

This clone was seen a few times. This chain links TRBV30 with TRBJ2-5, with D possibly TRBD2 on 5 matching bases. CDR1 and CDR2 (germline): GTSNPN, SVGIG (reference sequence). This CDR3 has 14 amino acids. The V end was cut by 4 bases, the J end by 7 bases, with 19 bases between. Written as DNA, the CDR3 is TGTGCCTGGACACGGGGAAATGCTCGGGGGACCCAGTACTTC. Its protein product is CAWTRGNARGTQYF.

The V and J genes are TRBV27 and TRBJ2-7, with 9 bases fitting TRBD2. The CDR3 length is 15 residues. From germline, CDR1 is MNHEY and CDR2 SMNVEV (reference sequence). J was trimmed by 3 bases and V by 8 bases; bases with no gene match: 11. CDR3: CASSQVPSGDYEQYF. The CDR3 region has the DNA TGTGCCAGCTCCCAGGTCCCTAGCGGGGACTACGAGCAGTACTTC.

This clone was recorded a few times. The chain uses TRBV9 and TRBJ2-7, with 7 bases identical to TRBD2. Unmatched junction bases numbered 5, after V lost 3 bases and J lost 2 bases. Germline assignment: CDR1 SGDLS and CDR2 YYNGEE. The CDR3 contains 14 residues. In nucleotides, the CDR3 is TGTGCCAGCAGCGGGCGGGAGTCAACCTACGAGCAGTACTTC. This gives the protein CASSGRESTYEQYF.

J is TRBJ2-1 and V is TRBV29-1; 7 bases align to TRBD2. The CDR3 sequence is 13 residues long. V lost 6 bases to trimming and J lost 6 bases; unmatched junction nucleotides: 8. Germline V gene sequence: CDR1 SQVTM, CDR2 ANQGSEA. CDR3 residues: CSVPGLRGNEQFF. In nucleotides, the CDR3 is TGCAGCGTCCCGGGACTACGGGGCAATGAGCAGTTCTTC.

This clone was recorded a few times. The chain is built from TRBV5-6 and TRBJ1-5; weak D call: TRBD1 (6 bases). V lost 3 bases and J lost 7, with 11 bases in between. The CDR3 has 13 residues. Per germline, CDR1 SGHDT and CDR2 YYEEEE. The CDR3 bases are TGTGCCAGCAGCTACGGACAGTTCCAGCCCCAGCATTTT. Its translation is CASSYGQFQPQHF.

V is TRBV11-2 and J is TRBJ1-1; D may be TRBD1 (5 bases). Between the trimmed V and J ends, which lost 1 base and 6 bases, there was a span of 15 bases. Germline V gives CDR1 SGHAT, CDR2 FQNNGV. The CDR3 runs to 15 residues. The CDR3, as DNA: TGTGCCAGCAGCTTAGGGCAGGGTTGGTTCCCTGAAGCTTTCTTT. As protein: CASSLGQGWFPEAFF. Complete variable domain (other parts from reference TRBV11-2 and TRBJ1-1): EAGVAQSPRYKIIEKRQSVAFWCNPISGHATLYWYQQILGQGPKLLIQFQNNGVVDDSQLPKDRFSAERLKGVDSTLKIQPAKLEDSAVYLCASSLGQGWFPEAFFGQGTRLTVV.

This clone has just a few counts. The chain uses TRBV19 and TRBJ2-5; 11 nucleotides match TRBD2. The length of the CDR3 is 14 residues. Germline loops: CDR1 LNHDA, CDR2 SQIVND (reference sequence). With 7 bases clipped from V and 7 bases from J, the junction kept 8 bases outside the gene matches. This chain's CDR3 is CASTLLAGEGTQYF. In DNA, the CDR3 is TGTGCCAGTACCCTACTAGCGGGAGAGGGGACCCAGTACTTC.

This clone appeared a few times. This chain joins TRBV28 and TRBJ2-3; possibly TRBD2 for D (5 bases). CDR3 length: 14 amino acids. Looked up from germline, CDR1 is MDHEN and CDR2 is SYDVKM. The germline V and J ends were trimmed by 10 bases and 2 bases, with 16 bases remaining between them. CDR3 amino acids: CAIRSGTHTDTQYF. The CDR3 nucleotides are TGTGCCATTCGGAGCGGAACCCACACAGATACGCAGTATTTT.

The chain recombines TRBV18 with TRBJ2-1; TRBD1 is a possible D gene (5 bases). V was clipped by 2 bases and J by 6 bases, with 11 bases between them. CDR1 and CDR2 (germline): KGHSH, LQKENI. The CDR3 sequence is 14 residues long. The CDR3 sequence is CASSPMADSNEQFF. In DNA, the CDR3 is TGTGCCAGCTCACCAATGGCTGACAGCAATGAGCAGTTCTTC.

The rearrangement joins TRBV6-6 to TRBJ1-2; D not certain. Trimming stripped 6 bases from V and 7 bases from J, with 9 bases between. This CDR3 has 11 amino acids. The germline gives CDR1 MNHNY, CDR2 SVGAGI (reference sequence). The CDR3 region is CASSSGSGYTF. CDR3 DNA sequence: TGTGCCAGCAGCTCCGGGAGTGGCTACACCTTC.